This entry features one T cell receptor (beta chain) sequence. Its antigen is not identified. CDR1 is GTSNPN and CDR2 is SVGIG in the germline V gene (reference sequence). Trimming took 4 bases from V and 7 from J, leaving 15 bases between them. This CDR3 comprises 13 residues. Produced via immunoSEQ multiplex PCR; TCRdb's table is partial and in-frame only. In the table there are approximately 1.4 million clones, 95% to 99% of which are singletons. This record comes from a study of shared clonotypes between healthy human individuals. Across the whole study: There were three CD4 naive, three CD4 memory, two CD8 naive and one CD8 memory plates per donor.

Study-wide points: What limited the represented genetic and exposure-history diversity was the small number of donors. As a rule, naive subsets had a larger estimated richness than memory subsets.

The study drew its donors from healthy HIV-negative adults without recent acute infections or vaccinations. The chain recombines TRBV30 with TRBJ2-3; D gene uncertain. Sequencing was carried out using naive CD4+ T cells sorted from blood. As to subset: CD45RA+ positively selected. The TCR sequence derives from a man aged 30 to 39 in good health. CDR3 coding DNA: TGTGCCTGGATTGGATCTAGAATGAATACGCAGTATTTT. It translates to CAWIGSRMNTQYF.